Listed below are T cell receptor beta chains from one sample, sequenced in a study of blood T cell repertoires in COVID-19. The assay was immunoSEQ multiplex PCR, and TCRdb's table has in-frame clones only and misses some. This table holds about 380,000 clones, more than 75% found once. Input material: PBMCs or T cells enriched from blood (not recorded which). All receptors derive from a woman in her 30s who had recovered from COVID-19. CDR3s include the opening cysteine and the closing phenylalanine or tryptophan. D genes are given only for firm matches. Expanded clones get a size class; other rows say once, few or many, or leave the size out.

D gene: TRBD2; J gene: TRBJ2-1; V gene: TRBV29-1; clone size: NA; CDR3 length: 12; CDR3 protein: CSVQSGRSEQFF; CDR3 DNA: TGCAGCGTTCAGAGCGGGAGATCTGAGCAGTTCTTC
D gene: TRBD1; J gene: TRBJ1-3; V gene: TRBV6-1; clone size: few; CDR3 length: 16; CDR3 protein: CASSETGGYSGNTIYF; CDR3 DNA: TGTGCCAGCAGTGAAACAGGGGGGTACTCTGGAAACACCATATATTTT
D gene: TRBD1; J gene: TRBJ1-6; V gene: TRBV2; clone size: NA; CDR3 length: 14; CDR3 protein: CASSPGQGDSPLHF; CDR3 DNA: TGTGCCAGCAGCCCCGGACAGGGCGATTCACCCCTCCACTTT
D gene: NA; J gene: TRBJ1-1; V gene: TRBV11-1; clone size: NA; CDR3 length: 14; CDR3 protein: CASSLVRRDTEAFF; CDR3 DNA: TGTGCCAGCAGCTTAGTCCGGAGGGACACTGAAGCTTTCTTT
D gene: NA; J gene: TRBJ1-2; V gene: TRBV7-2; clone size: NA; CDR3 length: 15; CDR3 protein: CASSLDSDSHYGYTF; CDR3 DNA: TGTGCCAGCAGCTTAGATTCTGACAGCCACTATGGCTACACCTTC
D gene: TRBD1; J gene: TRBJ1-2; V gene: TRBV20-1; clone size: NA; CDR3 length: 15; CDR3 protein: CSASPVAGGASGYTF; CDR3 DNA: TGCAGTGCTAGTCCGGTGGCAGGGGGCGCAAGTGGCTACACCTTC
D gene: NA; J gene: TRBJ1-5; V gene: TRBV2; clone size: NA; CDR3 length: 15; CDR3 protein: CASATLHGYDQPQHF; CDR3 DNA: TGTGCCAGCGCCACCCTACACGGGTACGATCAGCCCCAGCATTTT
D gene: NA; J gene: TRBJ2-2; V gene: TRBV3-1/TRBV3-2; clone size: NA; CDR3 length: 14; CDR3 protein: CASSHGQNTGELFF; CDR3 DNA: TGTGCCAGCAGCCACGGACAGAACACCGGGGAGCTGTTTTTT
D gene: NA; J gene: TRBJ2-5; V gene: TRBV29-1; clone size: NA; CDR3 length: 12; CDR3 protein: CSVGAYQETQYF; CDR3 DNA: TGCAGCGTTGGAGCTTACCAAGAGACCCAGTACTTC
D gene: TRBD1; J gene: TRBJ1-1; V gene: TRBV7-9; clone size: NA; CDR3 length: 15; CDR3 protein: CASRRTGVRNTEAFF; CDR3 DNA: TGTGCCAGCCGACGGACAGGGGTAAGGAACACTGAAGCTTTCTTT
D gene: TRBD1; J gene: TRBJ2-7; V gene: TRBV19; clone size: NA; CDR3 length: 14; CDR3 protein: CASSKDRGHYEQYF; CDR3 DNA: TGTGCCAGTAGTAAAGACAGGGGGCACTACGAGCAGTACTTC
D gene: TRBD1; J gene: TRBJ2-2; V gene: TRBV6-1; clone size: NA; CDR3 length: 15; CDR3 protein: CASSERQGRSGELFF; CDR3 DNA: TGTGCCAGCAGTGAACGACAGGGGAGGTCCGGGGAGCTGTTTTTT
D gene: NA; J gene: TRBJ2-7; V gene: TRBV18; clone size: NA; CDR3 length: 13; CDR3 protein: CASSPPGAYEQYF; CDR3 DNA: TGTGCCAGCTCCCCCCCAGGGGCCTACGAGCAGTACTTC
D gene: TRBD1; J gene: TRBJ1-5; V gene: TRBV7-2; clone size: once; CDR3 length: 16; CDR3 protein: CASSPRQGRGNQPQHF; CDR3 DNA: TGTGCCAGCAGCCCCCGACAGGGCCGGGGCAATCAGCCCCAGCATTTT
D gene: TRBD2; J gene: TRBJ2-2; V gene: TRBV7-2; clone size: once; CDR3 length: 19; CDR3 protein: CASSLTASGRASNTGELFF; CDR3 DNA: TGTGCCAGCAGCTTAACGGCTAGCGGGAGGGCCTCGAACACCGGGGAGCTGTTTTTT
D gene: TRBD2; J gene: TRBJ2-2; V gene: TRBV3-1/TRBV3-2; clone size: NA; CDR3 length: 17; CDR3 protein: CASSQGVAGGPTGELFF; CDR3 DNA: TGTGCCAGCAGCCAAGGGGTAGCGGGAGGGCCCACCGGGGAGCTGTTTTTT
D gene: TRBD1; J gene: TRBJ2-7; V gene: TRBV29-1; clone size: NA; CDR3 length: 13; CDR3 protein: CSVGQALSYEQYF; CDR3 DNA: TGCAGCGTGGGACAGGCTTTATCCTACGAGCAGTACTTC
D gene: TRBD2; J gene: TRBJ2-7; V gene: TRBV29-1; clone size: NA; CDR3 length: 17; CDR3 protein: CSVEDNSGSGILYEQYF; CDR3 DNA: TGCAGCGTTGAAGACAATAGCGGGAGTGGGATATTGTACGAGCAGTACTTC
D gene: TRBD1; J gene: TRBJ1-3; V gene: TRBV5-1; clone size: NA; CDR3 length: 16; CDR3 protein: CASSLEGQISGNTIYF; CDR3 DNA: TGCGCCAGCAGCTTAGAGGGACAGATTTCTGGAAACACCATATATTTT
D gene: NA; J gene: TRBJ1-2; V gene: TRBV4-2; clone size: NA; CDR3 length: 13; CDR3 protein: CASSRGVKDGYTF; CDR3 DNA: TGTGCCAGCAGCCGGGGGGTAAAGGACGGCTACACCTTC
D gene: NA; J gene: TRBJ1-6; V gene: TRBV30; clone size: few; CDR3 length: 12; CDR3 protein: CAWSFSYSPLHF; CDR3 DNA: TGTGCCTGGAGTTTCTCCTATTCACCCCTCCACTTT
D gene: NA; J gene: TRBJ2-7; V gene: TRBV2; clone size: NA; CDR3 length: 12; CDR3 protein: CASRDTIYEQYF; CDR3 DNA: TGTGCCAGCAGGGACACTATCTACGAGCAGTACTTC
D gene: TRBD1; J gene: TRBJ1-6; V gene: TRBV28; clone size: NA; CDR3 length: 13; CDR3 protein: CASGDRVNSPLHF; CDR3 DNA: TGTGCCAGCGGAGACAGGGTTAATTCACCCCTCCACTTT
D gene: TRBD2; J gene: TRBJ2-1; V gene: TRBV11-1; clone size: NA; CDR3 length: 15; CDR3 protein: CASSFSGRAGNEQFF; CDR3 DNA: TGTGCCAGCAGCTTTAGCGGGAGGGCCGGGAATGAGCAGTTCTTC
D gene: NA; J gene: TRBJ2-7; V gene: TRBV7-8; clone size: NA; CDR3 length: 12; CDR3 protein: CASSFNRGEQYF; CDR3 DNA: TGTGCCAGCAGCTTTAACCGAGGAGAGCAGTACTTC
D gene: NA; J gene: TRBJ1-3; V gene: TRBV30; clone size: NA; CDR3 length: 12; CDR3 protein: CAWSISGNTIYF; CDR3 DNA: TGTGCCTGGTCAATCTCTGGAAACACCATATATTTT
D gene: NA; J gene: TRBJ1-5; V gene: TRBV19; clone size: NA; CDR3 length: 14; CDR3 protein: CASSKPSGNQPQHF; CDR3 DNA: TGTGCCAGTAGTAAACCCTCGGGCAATCAGCCCCAGCATTTT
D gene: NA; J gene: TRBJ1-1; V gene: TRBV27; clone size: once; CDR3 length: 15; CDR3 protein: CASSLSGLMNTEAFF; CDR3 DNA: TGTGCCAGCAGTTTATCTGGCCTGATGAACACTGAAGCTTTCTTT
D gene: NA; J gene: TRBJ2-3; V gene: TRBV6-5; clone size: once; CDR3 length: 16; CDR3 protein: CASSYSFGSSTDTQYF; CDR3 DNA: TGTGCCAGCAGTTACTCGTTTGGTAGTAGCACAGATACGCAGTATTTT
D gene: NA; J gene: TRBJ1-3; V gene: TRBV7-6; clone size: NA; CDR3 length: 17; CDR3 protein: CASSAGGSVTSGNTIYF; CDR3 DNA: TGTGCCAGCAGCGCGGGGGGGTCAGTTACTTCTGGAAACACCATATATTTT
D gene: NA; J gene: TRBJ1-1; V gene: TRBV5-6; clone size: once; CDR3 length: 14; CDR3 protein: CASSPGGMNTEAFF; CDR3 DNA: TGTGCCAGCAGCCCCGGGGGGATGAACACTGAAGCTTTCTTT
D gene: TRBD1; J gene: TRBJ1-4; V gene: TRBV3-1/TRBV3-2; clone size: NA; CDR3 length: 14; CDR3 protein: CASSQEDRDEKLFF; CDR3 DNA: TGTGCCAGCAGCCAAGAGGACAGGGACGAAAAACTGTTTTTT
D gene: NA; J gene: TRBJ1-3; V gene: TRBV5-4; clone size: NA; CDR3 length: 13; CDR3 protein: CASSLYTGNTIYF; CDR3 DNA: TGTGCCAGCAGCTTGTATACTGGAAACACCATATATTTT
D gene: NA; J gene: TRBJ2-5; V gene: TRBV2; clone size: NA; CDR3 length: 15; CDR3 protein: CASNPGQTLQETQYF; CDR3 DNA: TGTGCCAGCAACCCCGGACAGACCTTACAAGAGACCCAGTACTTC
D gene: NA; J gene: TRBJ1-1; V gene: TRBV29-1; clone size: NA; CDR3 length: 13; CDR3 protein: CSVGENMNTEAFF; CDR3 DNA: TGCAGCGTCGGTGAAAATATGAACACTGAAGCTTTCTTT
D gene: NA; J gene: TRBJ1-2; V gene: TRBV10-2; clone size: few; CDR3 length: 12; CDR3 protein: CAPWGGASGYTF; CDR3 DNA: TGCGCCCCGTGGGGGGGAGCCTCTGGCTACACCTTC
D gene: NA; J gene: TRBJ1-2; V gene: TRBV5-4; clone size: once; CDR3 length: 15; CDR3 protein: CASSLKGGVFDGYTF; CDR3 DNA: TGTGCCAGCAGCTTGAAAGGAGGGGTATTCGATGGCTACACCTTC